The 14 T cell receptor beta chains below all came from one sample that was sequenced in a study of neurological immune-mediated disorders. TCRdb reprocessed the 5' RACE reads with MiXCR, giving one entry per CDR3 protein. The sample lists approximately 31,000 distinct CDR3 sequences, roughly 4.4% occurring once. Sequencing was performed on PBMCs. These receptors were collected from a man aged 18 to 35 in good health.

This clonotype was recorded at least ten times. V is TRBV5-1 and J is TRBJ2-7; D could derive from TRBD1 or TRBD2 (5 bases each). V was trimmed by 4 bases and J by 0 bases, leaving 8 bases between them. The length of the CDR3 is 13 residues. Germline lookup yields CDR1 SGHRS and CDR2 YFSETQ. The CDR3 protein is CASSPGPSYEQYF. The CDR3 bases are TGCGCCAGCAGCCCGGGGCCCTCCTACGAGCAGTACTTC.

This clonotype was counted ten times or more. This chain connects TRBV28 to TRBJ1-2; D is undetermined. Trimming took off 11 bases at V and 4 bases at J, with 14 bases between the two ends. This CDR3 is built from 12 residues. Germline V gene data show CDR1 as MDHEN and CDR2 as SYDVKM. The CDR3 sequence: CALHSLVYGYTF. The CDR3 DNA is TGTGCCCTACATAGTTTAGTCTATGGCTACACCTTC.

This clonotype was recorded many times. J is TRBJ1-2 and V is TRBV6-5; weak D call: TRBD1 (6 bases). Germline CDR1 is MNHEY and CDR2 is SVGAGI. The CDR3 contains 14 residues. V was pared by 8 bases and J by 3 bases, with 16 bases between. In nucleotides, the CDR3 is TGTGCCAGCGGGGAGGGGGGCGCTTACTATGGCTACACCTTC. Translation gives CASGEGGAYYGYTF.

This clonotype was seen many times. The rearrangement joins TRBV7-2 to TRBJ2-3, with D possibly TRBD2 on 7 matching bases. Germline V gene sequence: CDR1 SGHTA, CDR2 FQGNSA. V lost 3 bases and J lost 5, with 15 bases in between. This CDR3 contains 15 residues. This CDR3 reads CASSLAGGRGDTQYF. For the CDR3, the DNA is TGTGCCAGCAGCTTGGCCGGGGGGCGCGGAGATACGCAGTATTTT. The whole variable domain, remainder taken from reference TRBV7-2 and TRBJ2-3, is GAGVSQSPSNKVTEKGKDVELRCDPISGHTALYWYRQSLGQGLEFLIYFQGNSAPDKSGLPSDRFSAERTGGSVSTLTIQRTQQEDSAVYLCASSLAGGRGDTQYFGPGTRLTVL.

This clonotype was detected ten times or more. V and J are TRBV7-6 and TRBJ1-5; D uncertain. Trimming took off 1 base at V and 2 bases at J, with 9 bases between the two ends. CDR1 SGHVS and CDR2 FNYEAQ come from the germline V gene. The CDR3 totals 15 residues. Here the CDR3 DNA reads TGTGCCAGCAGCTTAGGGCAGTCTGGCAATCAGCCCCAGCATTTT. It yields the protein CASSLGQSGNQPQHF.

There are many counts of this clonotype. This rearrangement joins TRBV12-3 or TRBV12-4 to TRBJ1-5; no definite D call. The CDR3 sequence is 15 residues long. Trimming removed 4 bases at V and 0 bases at J, with 10 bases between. The CDR3 bases are TGTGCCAGCAGTTCCGGGCAGGCTAGCAATCAGCCCCAGCATTTT. Residues: CASSSGQASNQPQHF.

The gene calls are TRBV18 and TRBJ1-1; D is unresolved. The germline gives CDR1 KGHSH, CDR2 LQKENI. The CDR3 runs 18 residues. Trimming removed 0 bases from V and 1 base from J, with 18 bases in between. DNA of the CDR3: TGTGCCAGCTCACCACCACCGACTTTTGGGGTGAGGAACACTGAAGCTTTCTTT. Its translation is CASSPPPTFGVRNTEAFF.

On this clonotype itself: A much more abundant neighbour one base away suggests this may be a read error. V gene TRBV9 combines with J gene TRBJ1-1; D remains unclear. Trimming pared 0 bases from V and 0 bases from J, leaving 3 bases between. The CDR3 has 13 amino acids. CDR1 is SGDLS and CDR2 is YYNGEE in the germline V gene. The CDR3 DNA reads TGTGCCAGCAGCGTAGAGGTGAACACTGAAGCTTTCTTT. Translated, it gives CASSVEVNTEAFF.

CDR3 protein: CASSARADGGELFF. CDR3 coding DNA: TGTGCCAGCAGTGCCCGGGCCGACGGGGGGGAGCTGTTTTTT. The genes are TRBV6-5 and TRBJ2-2; D not certain. The CDR3 has 14 residues. The germline V and J ends were trimmed by 5 bases and 8 bases, with 15 bases remaining between them. CDR1 and CDR2 from the germline V gene are MNHEY and SVGAGI.

Many counts were recorded for this clonotype. The J gene is TRBJ2-1, the V gene TRBV6-5, with D possibly being TRBD1 or TRBD2 (7 bases each). The CDR3 consists of 15 residues. Germline values: CDR1 MNHEY, CDR2 SVGAGI. The ends were cut back, 2 bases at V and 6 bases at J, with 14 bases in the middle. CDR3: CASSYGREGANEQFF. Written as DNA, the CDR3 is TGTGCCAGCAGTTACGGTAGGGAGGGGGCCAATGAGCAGTTCTTC.

In its sample, this clonotype was seen many times. The chain uses TRBV6-5 and TRBJ2-2; D is unresolved. Germline values: CDR1 MNHEY, CDR2 SVGAGI. This CDR3 is built from 12 residues. Between the trimmed V and J ends, which lost 6 bases and 5 bases, there was a span of 7 bases. CDR3 bases: TGTGCCAGCAGGGTCAGAACCGGGGAGCTGTTTTTT. This translates into CASRVRTGELFF.

This clonotype was counted many times. This sequence joins TRBV7-9 and TRBJ1-6; D unclear. Germline V gene data show CDR1 as SEHNR and CDR2 as FQNEAQ (reference sequence). Between the trimmed V and J ends, which lost 5 bases and 7 bases, there was a span of 18 bases. The CDR3 is made up of 16 amino acids. CDR3 coding DNA: TGTGCCAGCAGCCGAGCCAGCGGGTCGGAAAATTCACCCCTCCACTTT. It encodes CASSRASGSENSPLHF.

Only a few counts were recorded for this clonotype. The J gene is TRBJ2-7, the V gene TRBV28; 12 bases fit TRBD1. The CDR3 has 14 amino acids. Germline values: CDR1 MDHEN, CDR2 SYDVKM. Germline trimming cut 3 bases from V and 5 bases from J; bases unmatched to any gene: 2. CDR3 protein: CASSLGDRGHEQYF. The CDR3 DNA reads TGTGCCAGCAGTTTGGGGGACAGGGGGCACGAGCAGTACTTC.

There are many counts of this clonotype. The genes are TRBV9 and TRBJ1-2, with TRBD1 identical over 9 bases. CDR1 and CDR2 from the germline V gene are SGDLS and YYNGEE. CDR3 size: 16 residues. With V trimmed by 3 bases and J by 4 bases, 10 bases remained unmatched. CDR3: CASSGVPGTGIYGYTF. Written as DNA, the CDR3 is TGTGCCAGCAGCGGAGTACCCGGGACAGGGATCTATGGCTACACCTTC.